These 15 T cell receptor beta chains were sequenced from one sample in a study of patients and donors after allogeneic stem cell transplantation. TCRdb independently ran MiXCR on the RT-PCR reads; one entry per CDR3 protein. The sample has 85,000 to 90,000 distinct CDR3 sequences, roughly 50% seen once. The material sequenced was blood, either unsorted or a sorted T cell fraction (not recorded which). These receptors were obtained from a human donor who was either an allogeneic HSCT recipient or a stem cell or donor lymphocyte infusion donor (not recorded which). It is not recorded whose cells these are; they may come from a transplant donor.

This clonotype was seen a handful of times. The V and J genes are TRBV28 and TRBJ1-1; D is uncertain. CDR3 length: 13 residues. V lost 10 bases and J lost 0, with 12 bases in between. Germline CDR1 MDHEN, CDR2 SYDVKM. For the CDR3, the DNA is TGTGCCATCGTAGGGCTTATGAACACTGAAGCTTTCTTT. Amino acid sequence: CAIVGLMNTEAFF.

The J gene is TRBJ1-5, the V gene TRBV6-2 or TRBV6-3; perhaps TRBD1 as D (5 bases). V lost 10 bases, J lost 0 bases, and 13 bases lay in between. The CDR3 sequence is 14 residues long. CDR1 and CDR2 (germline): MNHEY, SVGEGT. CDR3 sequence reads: CAIQGVLSNQPQHF. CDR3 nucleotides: TGTGCCATTCAGGGAGTTCTTAGCAATCAGCCCCAGCATTTT.

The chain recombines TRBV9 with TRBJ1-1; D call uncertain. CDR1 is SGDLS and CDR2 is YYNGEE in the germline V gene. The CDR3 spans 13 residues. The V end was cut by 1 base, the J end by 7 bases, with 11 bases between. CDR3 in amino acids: CASSVRGYGEAFF. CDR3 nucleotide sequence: TGTGCCAGCAGCGTAAGAGGTTACGGTGAAGCTTTCTTT.

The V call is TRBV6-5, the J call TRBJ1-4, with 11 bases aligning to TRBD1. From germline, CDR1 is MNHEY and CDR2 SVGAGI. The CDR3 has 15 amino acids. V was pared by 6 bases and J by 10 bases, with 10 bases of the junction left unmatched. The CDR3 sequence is CASRLDRGRERKLFF. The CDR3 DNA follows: TGTGCCAGCAGGCTGGACAGGGGGCGGGAGCGAAAACTGTTTTTT.

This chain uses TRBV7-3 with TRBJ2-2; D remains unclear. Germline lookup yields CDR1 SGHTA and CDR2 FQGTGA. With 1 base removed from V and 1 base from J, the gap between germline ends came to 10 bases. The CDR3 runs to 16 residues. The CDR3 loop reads CASSLNPLQNTGELFF. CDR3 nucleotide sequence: TGTGCCAGCAGCTTAAATCCTTTACAGAACACCGGGGAGCTGTTTTTT.

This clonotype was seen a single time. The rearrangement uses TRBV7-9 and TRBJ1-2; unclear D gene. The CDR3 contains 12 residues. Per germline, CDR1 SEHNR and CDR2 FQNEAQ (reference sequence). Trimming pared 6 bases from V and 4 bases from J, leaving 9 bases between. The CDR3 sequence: CASRSGLYGYTF. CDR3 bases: TGTGCCAGCAGATCCGGTCTCTATGGCTACACCTTC.

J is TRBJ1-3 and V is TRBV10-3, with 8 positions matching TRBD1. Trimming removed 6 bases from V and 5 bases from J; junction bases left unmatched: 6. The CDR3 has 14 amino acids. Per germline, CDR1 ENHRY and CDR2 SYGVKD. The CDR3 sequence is CAISETGDRNTIYF. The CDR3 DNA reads TGTGCCATCAGCGAGACAGGGGATCGAAACACCATATATTTT.

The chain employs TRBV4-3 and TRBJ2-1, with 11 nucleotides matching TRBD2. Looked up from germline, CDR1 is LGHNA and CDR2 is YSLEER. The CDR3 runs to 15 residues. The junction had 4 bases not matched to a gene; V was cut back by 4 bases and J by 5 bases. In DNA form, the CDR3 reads TGCGCCAGCAGCCCCGGGACTAGCGGAAACAATGAGCAGTTCTTC. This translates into CASSPGTSGNNEQFF.

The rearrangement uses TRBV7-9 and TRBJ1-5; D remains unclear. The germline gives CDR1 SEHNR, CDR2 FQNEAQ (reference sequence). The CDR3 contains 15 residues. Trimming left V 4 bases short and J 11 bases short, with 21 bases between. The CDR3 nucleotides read TGTGCCAGCAGCTCCGACGAGGGATTATATCAAGCCCAGCATTTT. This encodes CASSSDEGLYQAQHF.

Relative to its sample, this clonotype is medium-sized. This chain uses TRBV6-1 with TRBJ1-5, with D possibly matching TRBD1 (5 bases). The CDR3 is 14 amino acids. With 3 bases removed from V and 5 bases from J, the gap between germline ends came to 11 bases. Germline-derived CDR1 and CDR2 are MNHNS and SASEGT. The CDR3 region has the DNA TGTGCCAGCAGTGAGACAGCAGCCTATCAGCCCCAGCATTTT. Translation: CASSETAAYQPQHF.

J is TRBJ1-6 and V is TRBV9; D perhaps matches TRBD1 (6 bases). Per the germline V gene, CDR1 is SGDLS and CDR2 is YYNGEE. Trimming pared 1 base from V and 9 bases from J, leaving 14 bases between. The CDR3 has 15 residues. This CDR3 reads CASSVTQGAGSPLHF. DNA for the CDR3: TGTGCCAGCAGCGTAACACAGGGAGCGGGTTCACCCCTCCACTTT. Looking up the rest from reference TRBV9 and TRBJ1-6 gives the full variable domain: DSGVTQTPKHLITATGQRVTLRCSPRSGDLSVYWYQQSLDQGLQFLIQYYNGEERAKGNILERFSAQQFPDLHSELNLSSLELGDSALYFCASSVTQGAGSPLHFGNGTRLTVT.

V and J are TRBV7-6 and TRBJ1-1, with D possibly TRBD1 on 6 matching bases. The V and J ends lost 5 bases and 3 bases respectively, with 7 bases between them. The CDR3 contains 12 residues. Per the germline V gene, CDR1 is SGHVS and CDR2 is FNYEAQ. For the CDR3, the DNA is TGTGCCAGCAGCCACAGGGACACTGAAGCTTTCTTT. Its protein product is CASSHRDTEAFF.

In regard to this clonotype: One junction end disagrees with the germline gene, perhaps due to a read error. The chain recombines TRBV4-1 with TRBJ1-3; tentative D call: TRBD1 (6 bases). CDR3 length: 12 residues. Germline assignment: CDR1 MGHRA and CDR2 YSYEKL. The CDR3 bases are TGCGCCAGCAGCGAAGGGGGAAACACCGTATATTTT. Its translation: CASSEGGNTVYF.

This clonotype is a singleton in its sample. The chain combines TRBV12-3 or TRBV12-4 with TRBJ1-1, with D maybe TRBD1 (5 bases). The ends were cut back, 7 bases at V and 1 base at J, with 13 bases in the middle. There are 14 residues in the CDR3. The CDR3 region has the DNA TGTGCCAGCATCACTTTGGGGGGGAACACTGAAGCTTTCTTT. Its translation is CASITLGGNTEAFF.

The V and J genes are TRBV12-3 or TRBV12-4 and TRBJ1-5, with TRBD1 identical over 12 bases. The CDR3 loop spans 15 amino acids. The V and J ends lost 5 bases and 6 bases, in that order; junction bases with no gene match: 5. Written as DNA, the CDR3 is TGTGCCAGCAGTGGGACAGGGGGCTTGAGTCAGCCCCAGCATTTT. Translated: CASSGTGGLSQPQHF.